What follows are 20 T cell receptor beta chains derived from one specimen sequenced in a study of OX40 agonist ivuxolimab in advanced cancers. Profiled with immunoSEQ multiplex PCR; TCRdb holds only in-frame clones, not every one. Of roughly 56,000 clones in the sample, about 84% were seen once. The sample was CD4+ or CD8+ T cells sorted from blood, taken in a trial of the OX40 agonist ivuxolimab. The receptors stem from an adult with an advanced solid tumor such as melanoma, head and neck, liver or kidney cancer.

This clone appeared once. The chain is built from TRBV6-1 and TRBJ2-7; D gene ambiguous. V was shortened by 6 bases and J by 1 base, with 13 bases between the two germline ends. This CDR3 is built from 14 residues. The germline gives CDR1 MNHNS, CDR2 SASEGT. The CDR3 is CASRRTASSYEQYF. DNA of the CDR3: TGTGCCAGCAGACGAACGGCTAGTTCCTACGAGCAGTACTTC.

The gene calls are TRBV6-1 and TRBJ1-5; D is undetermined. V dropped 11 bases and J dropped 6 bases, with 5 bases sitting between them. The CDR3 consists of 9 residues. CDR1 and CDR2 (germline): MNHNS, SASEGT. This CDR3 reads CASGQPQHF. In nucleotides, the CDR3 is TGTGCCTCGGGTCAGCCCCAGCATTTT.

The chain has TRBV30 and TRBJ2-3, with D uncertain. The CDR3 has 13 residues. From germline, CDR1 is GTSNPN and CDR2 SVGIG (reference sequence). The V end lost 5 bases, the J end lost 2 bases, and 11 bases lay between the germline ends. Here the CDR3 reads CAWVTPFTDTQYF. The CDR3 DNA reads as TGTGCCTGGGTGACACCATTCACAGATACGCAGTATTTT.

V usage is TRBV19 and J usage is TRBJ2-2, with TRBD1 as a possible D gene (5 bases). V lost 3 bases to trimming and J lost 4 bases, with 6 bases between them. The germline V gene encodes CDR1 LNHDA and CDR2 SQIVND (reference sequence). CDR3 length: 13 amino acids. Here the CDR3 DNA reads TGTGCCAGTAGTATTAGGGGCACCGGGGAGCTGTTTTTT. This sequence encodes CASSIRGTGELFF.

CDR3 DNA sequence: TGTGCCAGCAGCTTAAACGGGGGCGCGAACACCGGGGAGCTGTTTTTT. Amino acid sequence: CASSLNGGANTGELFF. The chain combines TRBV7-3 with TRBJ2-2; D possibly uses TRBD1 or TRBD2 (6 bases each). The CDR3 length is 16 residues. Germline assignment: CDR1 SGHTA and CDR2 FQGTGA. V gave up 1 base and J gave up 0 bases, with 9 bases separating them.

The CDR3: CASRTGQAPYGYTF. In DNA, the CDR3 is TGTGCCAGCAGAACAGGACAGGCACCATATGGCTACACCTTC. V is TRBV6-1 and J is TRBJ1-2, with TRBD1 matching 7 bases. The CDR3 is made up of 14 amino acids. The trim removed 6 bases at V and 5 bases at J, leaving 9 bases unmatched. Germline V lookup: CDR1 MNHNS, CDR2 SASEGT.

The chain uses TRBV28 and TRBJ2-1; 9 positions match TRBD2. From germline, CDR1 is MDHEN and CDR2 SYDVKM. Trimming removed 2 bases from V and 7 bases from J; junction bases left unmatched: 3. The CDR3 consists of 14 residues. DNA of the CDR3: TGTGCCAGCAGTTTAGCGGGGGGGCGGAATGAGCAGTTCTTC. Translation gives CASSLAGGRNEQFF.

The CDR3 DNA reads as TGTGCCAGCAGGCTAGGGACGGGGGCCCCCGAGCAGTACTTC. It translates to CASRLGTGAPEQYF. The rearrangement joins TRBV6-1 to TRBJ2-7, with D perhaps matching TRBD1 or TRBD2 (6 bases each). V shed 6 bases and J shed 6 bases, with 18 bases lying between them. Looked up from germline, CDR1 is MNHNS and CDR2 is SASEGT. This CDR3 comprises 14 residues.

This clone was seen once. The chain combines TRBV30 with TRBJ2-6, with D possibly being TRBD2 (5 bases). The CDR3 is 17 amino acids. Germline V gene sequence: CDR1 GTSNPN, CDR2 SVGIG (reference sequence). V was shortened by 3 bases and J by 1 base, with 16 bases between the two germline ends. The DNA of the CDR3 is TGTGCCTGGAGAAGAGGGCGCACGAAATCTGGGGCCAACGTCCTGACTTTC. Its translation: CAWRRGRTKSGANVLTF. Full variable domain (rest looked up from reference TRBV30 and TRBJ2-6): SQTIHQWPATLVQPVGSPLSLECTVEGTSNPNLYWYRQAAGRGLQLLFYSVGIGQISSEVPQNLSASRPQDRQFILSSKKLLLSDSGFYLCAWRRGRTKSGANVLTFGAGSRLTVL.

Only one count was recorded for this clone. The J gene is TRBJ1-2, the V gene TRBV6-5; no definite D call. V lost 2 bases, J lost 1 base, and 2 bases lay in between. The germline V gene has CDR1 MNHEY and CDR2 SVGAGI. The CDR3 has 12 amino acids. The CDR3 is CASSYNNYGYTF. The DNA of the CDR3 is TGTGCCAGCAGTTACAATAACTATGGCTACACCTTC.

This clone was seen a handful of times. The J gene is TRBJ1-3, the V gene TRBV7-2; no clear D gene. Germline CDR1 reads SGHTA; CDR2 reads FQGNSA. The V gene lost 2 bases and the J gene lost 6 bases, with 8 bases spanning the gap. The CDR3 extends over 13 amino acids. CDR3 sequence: CASSLNQENTIYF. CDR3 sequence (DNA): TGTGCCAGCAGCTTAAATCAAGAAAACACCATATATTTT. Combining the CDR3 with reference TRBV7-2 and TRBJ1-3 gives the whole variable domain GAGVSQSPSNKVTEKGKDVELRCDPISGHTALYWYRQSLGQGLEFLIYFQGNSAPDKSGLPSDRFSAERTGGSVSTLTIQRTQQEDSAVYLCASSLNQENTIYFGEGSWLTVV.

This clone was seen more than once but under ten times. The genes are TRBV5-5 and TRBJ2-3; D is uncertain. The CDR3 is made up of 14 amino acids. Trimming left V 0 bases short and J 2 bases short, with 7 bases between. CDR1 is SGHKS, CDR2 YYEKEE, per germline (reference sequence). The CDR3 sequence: CASSLDWVTDTQYF. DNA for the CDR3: TGTGCCAGCAGCTTGGATTGGGTCACAGATACGCAGTATTTT.

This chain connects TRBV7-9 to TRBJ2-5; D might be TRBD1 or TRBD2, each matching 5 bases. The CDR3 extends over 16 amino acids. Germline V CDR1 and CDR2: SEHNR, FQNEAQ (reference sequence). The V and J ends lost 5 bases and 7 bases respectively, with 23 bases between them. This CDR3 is CASSPPGSSEGRTQYF. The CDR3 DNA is TGTGCCAGCAGCCCACCGGGGAGTAGCGAGGGGCGGACCCAGTACTTC.

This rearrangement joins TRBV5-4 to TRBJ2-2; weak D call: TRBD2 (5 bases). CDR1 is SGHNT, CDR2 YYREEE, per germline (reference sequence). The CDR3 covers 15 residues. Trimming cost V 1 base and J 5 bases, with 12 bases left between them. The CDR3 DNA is TGTGCCAGCAGCTTGTATTCCGGGGAGACCGGGGAGCTGTTTTTT. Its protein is CASSLYSGETGELFF.

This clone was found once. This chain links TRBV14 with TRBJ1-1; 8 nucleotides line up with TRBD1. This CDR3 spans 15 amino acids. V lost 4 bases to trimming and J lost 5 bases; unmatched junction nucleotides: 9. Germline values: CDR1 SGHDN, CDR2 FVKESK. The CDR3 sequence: CASSRFGRGLTEAFF. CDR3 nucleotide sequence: TGTGCCAGCAGCCGTTTTGGCAGGGGGCTTACTGAAGCTTTCTTT.

The chain's CDR3 is CAAHGTGSRKLFF. CDR3 bases: TGTGCCGCCCACGGGACAGGGTCACGAAAACTGTTTTTT. This sequence joins TRBV19 and TRBJ1-4, with TRBD1 matching 9 bases. CDR1 is LNHDA, CDR2 SQIVND, per germline (reference sequence). This CDR3 region has 13 residues. The J segment lost 10 bases and the V segment lost 11 bases, leaving 11 bases of the junction unmatched.

The CDR3 spells CASSNRETQYF. In DNA, the CDR3 is TGTGCCAGCAGCAATAGGGAGACCCAGTACTTC. V and J are TRBV7-2 and TRBJ2-5; D uncertain. Germline loops: CDR1 SGHTA, CDR2 FQGNSA. CDR3 length: 11 amino acids. The V gene lost 5 bases and the J gene lost 5 bases, with 6 bases spanning the gap.

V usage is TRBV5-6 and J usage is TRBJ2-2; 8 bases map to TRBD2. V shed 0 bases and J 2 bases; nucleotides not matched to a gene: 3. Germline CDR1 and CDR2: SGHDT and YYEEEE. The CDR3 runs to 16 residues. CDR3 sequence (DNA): TGTGCCAGCAGCTTGGGAGCGGGGGCTAACACCGGGGAGCTGTTTTTT. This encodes CASSLGAGANTGELFF.

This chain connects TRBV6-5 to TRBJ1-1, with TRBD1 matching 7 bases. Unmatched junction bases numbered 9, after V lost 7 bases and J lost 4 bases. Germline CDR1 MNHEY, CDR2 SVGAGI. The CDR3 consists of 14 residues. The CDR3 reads CASTRGAGGTEAFF. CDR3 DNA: TGTGCCAGCACCCGAGGGGCAGGGGGCACTGAAGCTTTCTTT.

The CDR3 nucleotides are TGTGCCAGCCGCGAAGGACAGGGGGACTTCTACGAGCAGTACTTC. Protein sequence: CASREGQGDFYEQYF. J is TRBJ2-7 and V is TRBV5-5; TRBD1 agrees at 10 bases. The junction had 10 bases not matched to a gene; V was cut back by 7 bases and J by 3 bases. CDR1 and CDR2 (germline): SGHKS, YYEKEE (reference sequence). This CDR3 region has 15 residues.